Listed here are 29 T cell receptor beta chains from one sample, sequenced in a study of blood T cell repertoires in COVID-19. The protocol was immunoSEQ multiplex PCR, while the TCRdb copy is restricted to in-frame clones and leaves out a portion. The profile shows some 80,000 clones, roughly 78% of them singletons. The material sequenced was peripheral blood. Receptors were obtained from a human donor in a cohort sampled during active COVID-19.

The chain carries TRBV10-3 and TRBJ1-1, with 8 bases aligning to TRBD1. The CDR3 has 13 residues. Trimming cost V 7 bases and J 4 bases; bases outside gene matches: 5. Germline V gives CDR1 ENHRY, CDR2 SYGVKD. The CDR3 region has the DNA TGTGCCATCAAGGGACAGGCGGGCACTGAAGCTTTCTTT. It specifies CAIKGQAGTEAFF.

This clone was counted only a few times. J is TRBJ2-2 and V is TRBV24-1; 8 bases are a match to TRBD1. The CDR3 extends over 16 amino acids. From germline, CDR1 is KGHDR and CDR2 SFDVKD. J was trimmed by 3 bases and V by 5 bases; bases with no gene match: 7. CDR3 protein: CATSGFATGDTGELFF. In nucleotides, the CDR3 is TGTGCCACCAGTGGTTTCGCGACAGGGGACACCGGGGAGCTGTTTTTT.

The DNA for the CDR3 is TGTGCCAGCAGGCGGACTAGCGGGAACACAGATACGCAGTATTTT. It yields the protein CASRRTSGNTDTQYF. The chain carries TRBV2 and TRBJ2-3, with TRBD2 matching over 12 bases. This CDR3 is built from 15 residues. CDR1 SNHLY and CDR2 FYNNEI come from the germline V gene. J lost 2 bases, V lost 6 bases, and 3 bases had no gene match.

This chain links TRBV19 with TRBJ2-7; tentative D call: TRBD1 (6 bases). There are 16 residues in the CDR3. V was cut by 0 bases and J by 2 bases, with 14 bases left in between. In germline, CDR1 is LNHDA, CDR2 SQIVND (reference sequence). The CDR3 DNA is TGTGCCAGTAGTATAGAGGGACAACGTACTACCTACGAGCAGTACTTC. Amino acid sequence: CASSIEGQRTTYEQYF.

This sequence joins TRBV5-1 and TRBJ2-2; 7 bases fit TRBD1. The trim removed 0 bases at V and 6 bases at J, leaving 5 bases unmatched. The CDR3 is 15 amino acids. Germline V gene sequence: CDR1 SGHRS, CDR2 YFSETQ. CDR3 sequence: CASSLDRGSSGELFF. The CDR3 region has the DNA TGCGCCAGCAGCTTGGACAGGGGATCGTCCGGGGAGCTGTTTTTT. Looking up the rest from reference TRBV5-1 and TRBJ2-2 gives the full variable domain: KAGVTQTPRYLIKTRGQQVTLSCSPISGHRSVSWYQQTPGQGLQFLFEYFSETQRNKGNFPGRFSGRQFSNSRSEMNVSTLELGDSALYLCASSLDRGSSGELFFGEGSRLTVL.

This chain uses TRBV27 with TRBJ1-1; D gene uncertain. With 10 bases removed from V and 4 bases from J, the gap between germline ends came to 16 bases. The CDR3 consists of 13 residues. Germline V lookup: CDR1 MNHEY, CDR2 SMNVEV (reference sequence). CDR3 residues: CANFDGESTEAFF. As DNA, the CDR3 is TGTGCCAACTTCGACGGGGAAAGCACTGAAGCTTTCTTT.

This rearrangement joins TRBV5-5 to TRBJ1-5, with TRBD1 matching 10 bases. This CDR3 spans 16 amino acids. J lost 5 bases, V lost 4 bases, and 9 bases had no gene match. In germline, CDR1 is SGHKS, CDR2 YYEKEE (reference sequence). The CDR3 protein is CASSPTGGGSHQPQHF. The CDR3 bases are TGTGCCAGCAGCCCGACAGGGGGCGGGAGCCATCAGCCCCAGCATTTT.

The V and J genes are TRBV28 and TRBJ2-5, with a weak D call TRBD1 (6 bases). V was shortened by 6 bases and J by 5 bases, with 19 bases between the two germline ends. The CDR3 extends over 15 amino acids. Looked up from germline, CDR1 is MDHEN and CDR2 is SYDVKM. The CDR3 sequence: CASSYTTGFDETQYF. The CDR3, as DNA: TGTGCCAGCAGCTACACCACAGGGTTCGACGAGACCCAGTACTTC.

The V and J genes are TRBV7-2 and TRBJ2-7; weak D call: TRBD1 (6 bases). This CDR3 has 15 residues. Germline V gene data show CDR1 as SGHTA and CDR2 as FQGNSA. V was shortened by 6 bases and J by 2 bases, with 17 bases between the two germline ends. The CDR3, as DNA: TGTGCCAGCAGGAAGAACCGGGACATCACCTACGAGCAGTACTTC. Its protein is CASRKNRDITYEQYF. Full variable domain (rest looked up from reference TRBV7-2 and TRBJ2-7): GAGVSQSPSNKVTEKGKDVELRCDPISGHTALYWYRQSLGQGLEFLIYFQGNSAPDKSGLPSDRFSAERTGGSVSTLTIQRTQQEDSAVYLCASRKNRDITYEQYFGPGTRLTVT.

This clone was seen just once. J is TRBJ2-7 and V is TRBV6-5; TRBD1 aligns across 10 bases. This CDR3 is 15 amino acids long. The V and J ends lost 5 bases and 7 bases, in that order; junction bases with no gene match: 11. In germline, CDR1 is MNHEY, CDR2 SVGAGI. The CDR3 nucleotides read TGTGCCAGCAGTACCCCTTCGACAGGGGGCGAGGAGCAGTACTTC. Amino acid sequence: CASSTPSTGGEEQYF.

J is TRBJ1-5 and V is TRBV20-1; perhaps TRBD1 as D (5 bases). Trimming cost V 6 bases and J 5 bases, with 8 bases left between them. CDR3 length: 11 amino acids. Germline-derived CDR1 and CDR2 are DFQATT and SNEGSKA (reference sequence). The chain's CDR3 is CSAQGDQPQHF. The CDR3 DNA follows: TGCAGTGCCCAAGGGGATCAGCCCCAGCATTTT.

V usage is TRBV27 and J usage is TRBJ2-3; 10 nucleotides align to TRBD1. Germline trimming cut 5 bases from V and 6 bases from J; bases unmatched to any gene: 8. The germline V gene has CDR1 MNHEY and CDR2 SMNVEV (reference sequence). The CDR3 totals 15 residues. CDR3 coding DNA: TGTGCCAGCAGTCTGACGCGGACAGGGGGGGATACGCAGTATTTT. It is translated as CASSLTRTGGDTQYF.

This sequence joins TRBV7-2 and TRBJ2-7; TRBD1 agrees at 7 bases. Unmatched junction bases numbered 10, after V lost 4 bases and J lost 4 bases. Per the germline V gene, CDR1 is SGHTA and CDR2 is FQGNSA. The CDR3 covers 15 residues. For the CDR3, the DNA is TGTGCCAGCAGCTCGACGACAGGGCAGAATTACGAGCAGTACTTC. Residues: CASSSTTGQNYEQYF.

The J gene is TRBJ2-7, the V gene TRBV6-2 or TRBV6-3, with TRBD2 as a possible D gene (5 bases). Per germline, CDR1 MNHEY and CDR2 SVGEGT. Trimming cost V 2 bases and J 3 bases, with 8 bases left between them. CDR3 size: 13 residues. In nucleotides, the CDR3 is TGTGCCAGCAGTTACGGGGAGCTCTACGAGCAGTACTTC. Protein sequence: CASSYGELYEQYF.

J is TRBJ1-6 and V is TRBV9; a weak D match, TRBD1 (5 bases). The V end lost 0 bases, the J end lost 9 bases, and 16 bases lay between the germline ends. This CDR3 contains 16 residues. Germline V gives CDR1 SGDLS, CDR2 YYNGEE. The CDR3 sequence is CASSVESGGKGSPLHF. CDR3 nucleotides: TGTGCCAGCAGCGTAGAATCCGGGGGGAAGGGTTCACCCCTCCACTTT.

The chain joins TRBV21-1 to TRBJ2-5; the table's TRBD1 call for D was not verified on the DNA. TRBV21-1 is an annotated pseudogene. CDR3 size: 16 residues. The CDR3 nucleotides read TGTGCCAGCAGCAACCAGAGGGGGCCTCATCAAGAGACCCAGTACTTC. This gives the protein CASSNQRGPHQETQYF.

The chain couples TRBV12-3 or TRBV12-4 to TRBJ1-2, with a tentative D call TRBD1 (5 bases). Between the trimmed V and J ends, which lost 5 bases and 8 bases, there was a span of 15 bases. CDR3 size: 13 residues. The CDR3 spells CASSPQGFRGYTF. CDR3 sequence (DNA): TGTGCCAGCAGTCCCCAGGGATTCCGGGGCTACACCTTC.

This clone has more than one count but fewer than ten. The chain carries TRBV9 and TRBJ2-7; D is unclear. The CDR3 is 14 residues long. The germline V gene encodes CDR1 SGDLS and CDR2 YYNGEE. V lost 3 bases to trimming and J lost 6 bases, with 16 bases between them. CDR3 nucleotide sequence: TGTGCCAGCAGCGGGGCCGGCTCCCAAGCCGAGCAGTACTTC. As protein: CASSGAGSQAEQYF.

V gene TRBV21-1 combines with J gene TRBJ1-4; the D segment call TRBD1 is taken from the table without a DNA check. TRBV21-1 is flagged as a pseudogene. The CDR3 is 15 residues long. The chain's CDR3 is CASPSGQGASEKLFF. CDR3 nucleotides: TGTGCCAGCCCCTCGGGACAGGGGGCGAGTGAAAAACTGTTTTTT.

This sequence joins TRBV6-4 and TRBJ2-7; 11 nucleotides match TRBD2. Germline values: CDR1 MRHNA, CDR2 SNTAGT. V dropped 4 bases and J dropped 2; count of bases not matched to a gene: 1. The CDR3 sequence is 14 residues long. The CDR3 coding sequence is TGTGCCAGCAGTGTACTAGCGGGGGCCTACGAGCAGTACTTC. Translation gives CASSVLAGAYEQYF.

DNA of the CDR3: TGTGCCAGCAGCTTAAGGGGCCGGCCAGGAGAGCAGTACTTC. Protein product: CASSLRGRPGEQYF. The chain recombines TRBV7-2 with TRBJ2-7; a weak D match, TRBD1 (5 bases). The germline V gene has CDR1 SGHTA and CDR2 FQGNSA. The CDR3 has 14 residues. The germline V and J ends were trimmed by 2 bases and 7 bases, with 15 bases remaining between them.

V usage is TRBV5-1 and J usage is TRBJ1-2, with TRBD1 matching over 8 bases. Germline V gives CDR1 SGHRS, CDR2 YFSETQ. The junction had 8 bases not matched to a gene; V was cut back by 0 bases and J by 10 bases. The CDR3 loop spans 14 amino acids. CDR3 in amino acids: CASSLDGTGRLYTF. The CDR3 region has the DNA TGCGCCAGCAGCTTGGATGGGACAGGCCGCCTCTACACCTTC.

This clone was seen only a few times. V gene TRBV5-4 combines with J gene TRBJ1-4; tentatively, D is TRBD1 (6 bases). The length of the CDR3 is 16 residues. Germline values: CDR1 SGHNT, CDR2 YYREEE (reference sequence). Trimming stripped 4 bases from V and 0 bases from J, with 13 bases between. The CDR3 DNA reads TGTGCCAGCAGCGGGGGGGCGACCCCAACTAATGAAAAACTGTTTTTT. As protein: CASSGGATPTNEKLFF. Using reference TRBV5-4 and TRBJ1-4 for the parts outside the CDR3, the full variable domain is ETGVTQSPTHLIKTRGQQVTLRCSSQSGHNTVSWYQQALGQGPQFIFQYYREEENGRGNFPPRFSGLQFPNYSSELNVNALELDDSALYLCASSGGATPTNEKLFFGSGTQLSVL.

This rearrangement joins TRBV27 to TRBJ1-1; maybe TRBD1 (5 bases). Between the trimmed V and J ends, which lost 6 bases and 3 bases, there was a span of 8 bases. This CDR3 spans 12 amino acids. Germline assignment: CDR1 MNHEY and CDR2 SMNVEV (reference sequence). CDR3 DNA: TGTGCCAGCAGGGGGCCATACACTGAAGCTTTCTTT. Protein product: CASRGPYTEAFF.

This clone was seen a handful of times. The chain is built from TRBV4-1 and TRBJ2-1; 11 bases map to TRBD2. CDR1 and CDR2 (germline): MGHRA, YSYEKL. Trimming cost V 2 bases and J 10 bases; bases outside gene matches: 13. The CDR3 covers 17 residues. CDR3 in amino acids: CASSQYRGLAGGEEQFF. The CDR3 DNA reads as TGCGCCAGCAGCCAATACCGGGGCCTAGCGGGGGGAGAAGAGCAGTTCTTC.

The chain combines TRBV9 with TRBJ2-5; 12 bases are shared with TRBD2. CDR1 is SGDLS, CDR2 YYNGEE, per germline. This CDR3 region has 18 residues. V shed 7 bases, J shed 0 bases, and the junction held 13 bases outside the gene matches. The CDR3 nucleotides read TGTGCCAGCTCTGGAGGGAGACTAGCGGGGGTTTACCAAGAGACCCAGTACTTC. Protein: CASSGGRLAGVYQETQYF.

The chain joins TRBV7-2 to TRBJ2-7, with 10 bases aligning to TRBD2. The ends lost 5 bases at V and 2 bases at J; junction bases unmatched: 6. The CDR3 has 15 residues. Germline CDR1 reads SGHTA; CDR2 reads FQGNSA. The CDR3 sequence: CASSPNSGGPYEQYF. CDR3 nucleotide sequence: TGTGCCAGCAGCCCTAATAGCGGGGGGCCCTACGAGCAGTACTTC.

The rearrangement uses TRBV4-1 and TRBJ2-7; the match to TRBD1 covers 10 bases. V dropped 0 bases and J dropped 2; count of bases not matched to a gene: 1. The germline V gene encodes CDR1 MGHRA and CDR2 YSYEKL. The CDR3 runs to 15 residues. In nucleotides, the CDR3 is TGCGCCAGCAGCCAAGAAGGGACAGGGGCCTACGAGCAGTACTTC. Amino acids: CASSQEGTGAYEQYF.

The gene calls are TRBV5-1 and TRBJ1-2, with D possibly TRBD1 on 6 matching bases. Germline V CDR1 and CDR2: SGHRS, YFSETQ. The CDR3 sequence is 14 residues long. V shed 4 bases and J shed 3 bases, with 13 bases lying between them. This CDR3 is CASSKEGHDYGYTF. In nucleotides, the CDR3 is TGCGCCAGCAGCAAAGAGGGACATGACTATGGCTACACCTTC.